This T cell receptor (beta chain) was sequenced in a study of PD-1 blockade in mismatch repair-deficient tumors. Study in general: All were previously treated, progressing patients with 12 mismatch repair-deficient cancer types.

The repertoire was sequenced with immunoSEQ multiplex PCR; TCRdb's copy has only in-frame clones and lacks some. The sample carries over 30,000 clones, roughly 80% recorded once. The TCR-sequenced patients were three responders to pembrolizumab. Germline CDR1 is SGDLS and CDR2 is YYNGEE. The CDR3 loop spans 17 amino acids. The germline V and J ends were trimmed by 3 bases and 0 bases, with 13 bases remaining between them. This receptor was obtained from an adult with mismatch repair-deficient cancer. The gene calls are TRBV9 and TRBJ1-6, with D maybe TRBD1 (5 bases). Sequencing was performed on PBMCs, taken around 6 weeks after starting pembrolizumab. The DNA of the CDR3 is TGTGCCAGCAGCGGAGAGACAGTAAGCTCCTATAATTCACCCCTCCACTTT. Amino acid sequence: CASSGETVSSYNSPLHF.